This T cell receptor (beta chain) was observed in a study of T cell repertoires in cytomegalovirus infection. V was clipped by 6 bases and J by 1 base, with 9 bases between them. The CDR3 totals 13 residues. TCRdb processed the reads anew with MiXCR; each CDR3 protein has one entry. Counted here are more than 400,000 distinct CDR3 sequences, around 27% occurring once; the ten biggest clones make up around 13%. This clonotype was observed a few times. The sample consisted of PBMCs. This receptor was obtained from a human donor in good health (CMV status not recorded). Some clones in this sample may be carry-over from other donors' samples. The chain recombines TRBV12-3 or TRBV12-4 with TRBJ1-1, with D unclear. The CDR3 DNA follows: TGTGCCAGCAGACTTCGACAGAACACTGAAGCTTTCTTT. Amino acid sequence: CASRLRQNTEAFF.